The 8 T cell receptor beta chains reported below all come from one sample, sequenced in a study of T-cell memory formation after mild COVID-19. TCRdb re-derived calls from the 5' RACE reads in MiXCR, one entry per CDR3 protein. The sample holds fewer than 250,000 distinct CDR3 sequences, more than 25% seen once. The sequenced material came from PBMCs or a T cell subset sorted from them (not recorded which). The origin of the receptors is an adult woman who had mild COVID-19 (a few samples of this study predate the infection). Cell type and time point are not known.

The rearrangement links TRBV20-1 to TRBJ2-1, with 10 bases aligning to TRBD2. This CDR3 comprises 15 residues. Germline values: CDR1 DFQATT, CDR2 SNEGSKA (reference sequence). The trim removed 7 bases at V and 6 bases at J, leaving 12 bases unmatched. CDR3 DNA: TGCAGTGTCGCGGGCACTAGCGGGATTGGCAATGAGCAGTTCTTC. It codes for CSVAGTSGIGNEQFF.

The V gene is TRBV12-3 or TRBV12-4, the J gene TRBJ1-1; the D is unclear. The CDR3 totals 12 residues. Deletions cut 4 bases from V and 0 bases from J, with 3 bases between. The CDR3 loop reads CASSSMNTEAFF. The CDR3 DNA reads as TGTGCCAGCAGTTCCATGAACACTGAAGCTTTCTTT.

The chain couples TRBV7-2 to TRBJ2-1; 9 positions match TRBD1. Germline-derived CDR1 and CDR2 are SGHTA and FQGNSA. Losses at the gene ends were 5 bases for V and 6 bases for J; bases not matched to a gene: 5. The CDR3 runs 14 residues. The CDR3 bases are TGTGCCAGCAGCGGACAGGGGCTGCCCAATGAGCAGTTCTTC. Protein product: CASSGQGLPNEQFF.

The chain recombines TRBV6-5 with TRBJ2-1, with TRBD1 as a possible D gene (5 bases). V was cut by 6 bases and J by 9 bases, with 9 bases left in between. This CDR3 has 11 amino acids. Per the germline V gene, CDR1 is MNHEY and CDR2 is SVGAGI. The CDR3 sequence is CASSADSEQFF. DNA for the CDR3: TGTGCCAGCAGCGCAGACAGTGAGCAGTTCTTC.

This chain links TRBV5-1 with TRBJ1-2; 7 bases line up with TRBD1. V lost 1 base and J lost 6; bases outside the gene matches: 6. CDR1 and CDR2 (germline): SGHRS, YFSETQ. The CDR3 is 14 residues long. CDR3 sequence: CASSLLQGTDGYTF. In DNA, the CDR3 is TGCGCCAGCAGCTTGCTACAGGGGACCGATGGCTACACCTTC.

The genes are TRBV6-2 or TRBV6-3 and TRBJ1-1; no reliable D call. Germline assignment: CDR1 MNHEY and CDR2 SVGEGT. The germline V and J ends were trimmed by 0 bases and 1 base, with 9 bases remaining between them. CDR3 size: 15 residues. The CDR3 DNA is TGTGCCAGCAGTTACTCGGGCAATGGGAACACTGAAGCTTTCTTT. As protein: CASSYSGNGNTEAFF.

J is TRBJ2-1 and V is TRBV7-9; D call uncertain. CDR1 SEHNR and CDR2 FQNEAQ come from the germline V gene (reference sequence). The CDR3 consists of 12 residues. The V and J ends lost 1 base and 9 bases respectively, with 7 bases between them. Here the CDR3 DNA reads TGTGCCAGCAGCTTAGTCCCCGGTGAGCAGTTCTTC. The encoded protein is CASSLVPGEQFF.

There are a few counts of this clonotype. J is TRBJ2-7 and V is TRBV23-1; D might be TRBD2 (6 bases). TRBV23-1 is given ORF status, its function remaining uncertain. The germline V and J ends were trimmed by 4 bases and 3 bases, with 19 bases remaining between them. This CDR3 has 16 residues. CDR3 in DNA: TGCGCCAGCAGTCTTTCGTTCCGGGACTGCGTCTACGAGCAGTACTTC. It specifies CASSLSFRDCVYEQYF.